This TCR beta chain appears in the sequencing data of a study of chronic HIV infection and antiretroviral therapy (dated by TCRdb to between 2014 and 2017). The sample holds a few counts of this clonotype. No antigen is known for it. One base away there is no much larger clone; base qualities are not given. The method was 5' RACE. The instrument was an Illumina MiSeq. TCRdb trimmed the raw reads at Q25, called clones with MiXCR and kept productive beta chains. A single entry per CDR3 protein holds the most common genes and DNA from its merged rows. The sample table lists more than 40,000 distinct CDR3 sequences, 15% to 20% of them with a count of one. Approximately 3% of the sample goes to the ten largest clones. The germline V gene encodes CDR1 SGHDN and CDR2 FVKESK. The CDR3, from cysteine to phenylalanine, totals 17 residues. Of all the DNA, just the CDR3 is kept, 51 bases in frame from base 1. The germline V end is reduced by 2 bases and the J end by 0 bases; junction bases left unmatched: 9.

This clonotype was sampled from an adult who had HIV and had not received antiretroviral therapy, or was an uninfected healthy control (not recorded which). The sequenced sample consisted of peripheral blood. The V gene is TRBV14 and the J gene is TRBJ1-2, with 7 bases matching TRBD1. In nucleotide form, the sequence is TGTGCCAGCAGCCAACAACCGGGACAGATAGCTAACTATGGCTACACCTTC. The resulting protein is CASSQQPGQIANYGYTF.